The 21 T cell receptor beta chains reported below all come from one sample, sequenced in a study of metastatic and nonmetastatic thyroid tumors. TCRdb used MiXCR to call clones anew from the PCR reads. The table has 36,000 or so clones, around 33% seen once. Before thyroid surgery, none of the patients had received any treatment. The sample comprised tumor tissue. Every receptor here comes from a female donor with papillary thyroid cancer or a benign thyroid nodule (not recorded which). Some clones in this sample may be carry-over from other donors' samples.

This clone was observed a single time. The rearrangement uses TRBV7-8 and TRBJ1-4; D remains ambiguous. Trimming left V 6 bases short and J 3 bases short, with 17 bases between. In germline, CDR1 is SGHVS, CDR2 FQNEAQ. The CDR3 has 16 residues. The CDR3: CASSFSPRPSNEKLFF. DNA for the CDR3: TGTGCCAGCAGTTTTAGCCCCAGGCCTTCTAATGAAAAACTGTTTTTT.

The CDR3 DNA reads TGTGCCAGTAGTATCCTCGGGCAGGGGGAATATGAGCAGTTCTTC. Protein product: CASSILGQGEYEQFF. The V and J genes are TRBV19 and TRBJ2-1, with 7 bases fitting TRBD1. Germline assignment: CDR1 LNHDA and CDR2 SQIVND (reference sequence). With V trimmed by 3 bases and J by 8 bases, 10 bases remained unmatched. This CDR3 is built from 15 residues.

This clone was seen a few times. V usage is TRBV27 and J usage is TRBJ1-5, with D tentatively TRBD1 (6 bases). The CDR3 spans 14 residues. Germline V gene data show CDR1 as MNHEY and CDR2 as SMNVEV (reference sequence). Trimming took off 3 bases at V and 5 bases at J, with 11 bases between the two ends. The CDR3 DNA follows: TGTGCCAGCAGTTTTGGCGGGGGCGATCAGCCCCAGCATTTT. This codes for CASSFGGGDQPQHF.

With regard to this clone: Sequence at one end of the junction differs from germline and may be a read error. The genes are TRBV20-1 and TRBJ1-2; D gene uncertain. CDR1 DFQATT and CDR2 SNEGSKA come from the germline V gene (reference sequence). This CDR3 spans 11 amino acids. The CDR3 region has the DNA TGCAGCGCTAGAGCCCGAGCCGGCTACACCTTC. Amino acid sequence: CSARARAGYTF.

The chain uses TRBV4-2 and TRBJ2-7; D uncertain. Germline assignment: CDR1 LGHNA and CDR2 YNFKEQ. CDR3 length equals 15 residues. The V gene lost 1 base and the J gene lost 0 bases, with 10 bases spanning the gap. The CDR3 loop reads CASSQVQRSSYEQYF. The CDR3, as DNA: TGTGCCAGCAGCCAAGTGCAGCGAAGCTCCTACGAGCAGTACTTC.

The DNA of the CDR3 is TGTGCCATCAGCCCGGGGGCCAACGTCCTGACTTTC. It yields the protein CAISPGANVLTF. The chain has TRBV10-3 and TRBJ2-6; D remains ambiguous. Trimming pared 6 bases from V and 4 bases from J, leaving 4 bases between. This CDR3 spans 12 amino acids. Germline-derived CDR1 and CDR2 are ENHRY and SYGVKD.

This clone was picked up a small number of times. V and J are TRBV9 and TRBJ1-6; 7 nucleotides match TRBD1. With V trimmed by 3 bases and J by 8 bases, 5 bases remained unmatched. The CDR3 runs to 14 residues. The germline CDR1 and CDR2 sequences are SGDLS and YYNGEE. The CDR3 loop reads CASSGQGGDSPLHF. CDR3 in DNA: TGTGCCAGCAGCGGCCAGGGGGGGGATTCACCCCTCCACTTT.

This sequence joins TRBV10-3 and TRBJ2-2; 8 positions match TRBD1. This CDR3 has 15 residues. Unmatched junction bases numbered 9, after V lost 11 bases and J lost 1 base. Germline V gene lookup returns CDR1 ENHRY and CDR2 SYGVKD. The CDR3 DNA reads as TGTGCCGTTCGCCCCGGGACAGGGAACACCGGGGAGCTGTTTTTT. Residues: CAVRPGTGNTGELFF.

A few counts support this clone. The V gene is TRBV10-3, the J gene TRBJ2-7; no definite D call. The CDR3 is 15 amino acids. V was trimmed by 6 bases and J by 0 bases, leaving 15 bases between them. Germline V gives CDR1 ENHRY, CDR2 SYGVKD. CDR3 sequence: CAISSMPPSSYEQYF. The CDR3 bases are TGTGCCATCAGCTCGATGCCGCCCAGCTCCTACGAGCAGTACTTC.

This clone was seen a handful of times. The rearrangement joins TRBV27 to TRBJ2-7; either TRBD1 or TRBD2 may fit D (5 bases each). The CDR3 spans 16 residues. Germline assignment: CDR1 MNHEY and CDR2 SMNVEV (reference sequence). V was pared by 2 bases and J by 7 bases, with 21 bases between. As DNA, the CDR3 is TGTGCCAGCAGTTTAGCCCGGGACCTCGTCTCGTCAGAGCAGTACTTC. Translated: CASSLARDLVSSEQYF.

The rearrangement links TRBV28 to TRBJ2-3, with D perhaps given as TRBD1 or TRBD2 (5 bases each). V was pared by 5 bases and J by 0 bases, with 15 bases between. The CDR3 runs to 16 residues. Germline CDR1 reads MDHEN; CDR2 reads SYDVKM. The CDR3 DNA is TGTGCCAGCAGTCCCTCTGGGGGATCCAGCACAGATACGCAGTATTTT. Amino acids: CASSPSGGSSTDTQYF.

V usage is TRBV25-1 and J usage is TRBJ1-2; possibly TRBD1 for D (5 bases). Germline V gives CDR1 MGHDK, CDR2 SYGVNS. V was shortened by 4 bases and J by 8 bases, with 23 bases between the two germline ends. The CDR3 is 16 amino acids. The chain's CDR3 is CASSGVRPFGGVGYTF. In nucleotides, the CDR3 is TGTGCCAGCAGTGGGGTCAGGCCATTCGGGGGTGTCGGCTACACCTTC.

This chain joins TRBV6-1 and TRBJ2-1; D is unclear. The CDR3 runs 11 residues. V lost 6 bases, J lost 7 bases, and 7 bases lay in between. Germline V gene lookup returns CDR1 MNHNS and CDR2 SASEGT. CDR3 in DNA: TGTGCCAGCAGCCGCGTTAATGAGCAGTTCTTC. It encodes CASSRVNEQFF.

J is TRBJ1-2 and V is TRBV4-1; maybe TRBD1 (5 bases). CDR1 is MGHRA, CDR2 YSYEKL, per germline. With 4 bases removed from V and 5 bases from J, the gap between germline ends came to 11 bases. The CDR3 runs to 13 residues. CDR3 sequence reads: CASSLFGAYGYTF. The DNA for the CDR3 is TGCGCCAGCAGCCTTTTTGGGGCTTATGGCTACACCTTC.

In this sample, this clone turned up many times. At one of its ends the junction is not consistent with the germline gene, which may arise from a read error. The genes are TRBV6-1 and TRBJ1-1; D remains ambiguous. This CDR3 comprises 15 residues. Per the germline V gene, CDR1 is MNHNS and CDR2 is SASEGT. CDR3 DNA sequence: TGTGCCAGCAATGAAGCGGTGGGGTTGAACACTGAAGCTTTCTTT. Encoded protein: CASNEAVGLNTEAFF.

The V gene is TRBV11-1, the J gene TRBJ2-6, with D perhaps matching TRBD2 (5 bases). The V gene's germline CDR1 is SGHAT and CDR2 FQDESV (reference sequence). V dropped 5 bases and J dropped 1 base, with 9 bases sitting between them. CDR3 length: 15 residues. CDR3 DNA: TGTGCCAGCAGCACTGGCGGGTCTGGGGCCAACGTCCTGACTTTC. It translates to CASSTGGSGANVLTF. Filled out from reference TRBV11-1 and TRBJ2-6, the complete variable domain reads EAEVAQSPRYKITEKSQAVAFWCDPISGHATLYWYRQILGQGPELLVQFQDESVVDDSQLPKDRFSAERLKGVDSTLKIQPAELGDSAMYLCASSTGGSGANVLTFGAGSRLTVL.

The chain joins TRBV3-1 to TRBJ2-7; TRBD2 is a possible D gene (6 bases). The CDR3 extends over 14 amino acids. Trimming took 0 bases from V and 5 from J, leaving 11 bases between them. Germline CDR1 and CDR2: LGHDT and YNNKEL (reference sequence). The DNA of the CDR3 is TGTGCCAGCAGCCAAGAGACTAGTCGCGACGAGCAGTACTTC. This encodes CASSQETSRDEQYF.

This sequence joins TRBV5-1 and TRBJ1-1; perhaps TRBD1 as D (6 bases). The length of the CDR3 is 14 residues. V was clipped by 0 bases and J by 3 bases, with 9 bases between them. Germline V lookup: CDR1 SGHRS, CDR2 YFSETQ. The CDR3 DNA reads as TGCGCCAGCAGCTTGGGGGGACACTACACTGAAGCTTTCTTT. As protein: CASSLGGHYTEAFF.

This chain connects TRBV30 to TRBJ2-7; unclear D gene. Germline loops: CDR1 GTSNPN, CDR2 SVGIG (reference sequence). Trimming stripped 4 bases from V and 5 bases from J, with 12 bases between. The CDR3 has 12 residues. The chain's CDR3 is CAWTPGWDEQYF. The CDR3 DNA is TGTGCCTGGACGCCGGGCTGGGACGAGCAGTACTTC.

Points on this clone: An end of the junction differs from the germline gene, which may be a read error. V usage is TRBV11-2 and J usage is TRBJ2-1; no reliable D call. Germline CDR1 is SGHAT and CDR2 is FQNNGV. CDR3 size: 14 residues. The CDR3 coding sequence is TGTGCCAGCAGCCTAGACTGGGGTGGCGATGAGCAGTTCTTC. Protein product: CASSLDWGGDEQFF.

The rearrangement links TRBV20-1 to TRBJ2-7, with D possibly TRBD1 on 6 matching bases. V gave up 6 bases and J gave up 1 base, with 13 bases separating them. In germline, CDR1 is DFQATT, CDR2 SNEGSKA (reference sequence). The CDR3 sequence is 13 residues long. The CDR3 region is CSAHHRESYEQYF. For the CDR3, the DNA is TGCAGTGCACACCACAGGGAGTCCTACGAGCAGTACTTC.